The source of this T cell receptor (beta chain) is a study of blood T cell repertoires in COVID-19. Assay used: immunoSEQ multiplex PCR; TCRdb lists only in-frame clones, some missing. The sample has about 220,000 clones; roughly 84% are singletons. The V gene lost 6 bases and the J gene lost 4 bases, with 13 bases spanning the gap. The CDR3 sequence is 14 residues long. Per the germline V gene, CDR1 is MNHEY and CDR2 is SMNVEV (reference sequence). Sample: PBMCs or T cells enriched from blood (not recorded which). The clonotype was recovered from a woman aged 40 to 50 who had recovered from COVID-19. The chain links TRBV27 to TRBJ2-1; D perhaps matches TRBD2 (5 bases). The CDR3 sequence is CASSPGSRYNEQFF. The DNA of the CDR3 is TGTGCCAGCAGCCCGGGATCGAGGTACAATGAGCAGTTCTTC.